Shown below are 29 T cell receptor beta chains from a single sample sequenced in a study of response to subunit inactivated influenza vaccine. TCRdb re-called the RT-PCR reads with MiXCR, one entry per CDR3 protein. The repertoire consists of 450,000 to 600,000 distinct CDR3 sequences, with about 8% occurring once and the leading ten covering about an eighth. Sample: PBMCs from blood, taken roughly 24 months after vaccination. These receptors all stem from a man between 45 and 75 years old who received an inactivated influenza vaccine.

This clonotype was found a few times. The J gene is TRBJ2-1, the V gene TRBV11-2; 12 positions match TRBD2. The length of the CDR3 is 20 residues. Germline V gene data show CDR1 as SGHAT and CDR2 as FQNNGV. V lost 4 bases to trimming and J lost 6 bases; unmatched junction nucleotides: 19. CDR3: CASSYGPGLAGHIRANEQFF. The CDR3 DNA is TGTGCCAGCAGCTACGGTCCGGGACTAGCGGGCCATATAAGGGCCAATGAGCAGTTCTTC.

This clonotype was recorded many times. The V call is TRBV5-1, the J call TRBJ2-1, with D tentatively TRBD2 (5 bases). V was cut by 3 bases and J by 3 bases, with 13 bases left in between. This CDR3 is built from 15 residues. Looked up from germline, CDR1 is SGHRS and CDR2 is YFSETQ. CDR3: CASSSGGLDYNEQFF. In nucleotides, the CDR3 is TGCGCCAGCAGCTCCGGAGGTCTAGACTACAATGAGCAGTTCTTC.

The J gene is TRBJ1-5, the V gene TRBV12-3 or TRBV12-4, with D unresolved. The CDR3 has 15 residues. Trimming shortened V by 6 bases and J by 2 bases, and 14 bases separated the two germline ends. Here the CDR3 reads CASSILSTGNQPQHF. In DNA form, the CDR3 reads TGTGCCAGCAGCATACTGAGTACGGGCAATCAGCCCCAGCATTTT.

This clonotype was observed a handful of times. The J gene is TRBJ1-2, the V gene TRBV6-5; tentatively, D is TRBD1 (5 bases). The CDR3 runs 18 residues. The V end was cut by 2 bases, the J end by 0 bases, with 19 bases between. Germline CDR1 is MNHEY and CDR2 is SVGAGI. The CDR3 DNA follows: TGTGCCAGCAGTTACGGACCAACAGGACTTGGGGCTAACTATGGCTACACCTTC. Protein sequence: CASSYGPTGLGANYGYTF.

The CDR3 nucleotides are TGTGCCAGCAGCCAGGGCTCTGGCTACACCTTC. Translating it yields CASSQGSGYTF. The chain combines TRBV3-1 with TRBJ1-2; D is uncertain. V was trimmed by 3 bases and J by 7 bases, leaving 6 bases between them. The CDR3 runs to 11 residues. Germline CDR1 and CDR2: LGHDT and YNNKEL (reference sequence).

The chain joins TRBV20-1 to TRBJ2-7; 12 bases are a match to TRBD2. Germline assignment: CDR1 DFQATT and CDR2 SNEGSKA (reference sequence). CDR3 length: 11 amino acids. J was trimmed by 11 bases and V by 8 bases; bases with no gene match: 7. This CDR3 reads CSPLSSGREYF. In nucleotides, the CDR3 is TGCAGTCCACTCTCTAGCGGGAGGGAGTACTTC.

This chain links TRBV3-1 with TRBJ1-2, with TRBD1 identical over 11 bases. The V gene end was trimmed by 3 bases and the J gene end by 4 bases; junction bases not matched to a gene: 10. The CDR3 spans 17 residues. Germline lookup yields CDR1 LGHDT and CDR2 YNNKEL (reference sequence). The CDR3 here is CASSQNPGQGAFYGYTF. CDR3 sequence (DNA): TGTGCCAGCAGCCAGAATCCCGGACAGGGGGCCTTCTATGGCTACACCTTC.

There are many counts of this clonotype. The chain joins TRBV7-2 to TRBJ2-1, with D uncertain. CDR1 and CDR2 from the germline V gene are SGHTA and FQGNSA. The CDR3 is 13 amino acids. The germline V and J ends were trimmed by 5 bases and 5 bases, with 10 bases remaining between them. The CDR3 here is CASSPQPHNEQFF. CDR3 DNA: TGTGCCAGCAGCCCTCAGCCTCACAATGAGCAGTTCTTC. Drawing the rest from reference TRBV7-2 and TRBJ2-1, the complete variable domain is GAGVSQSPSNKVTEKGKDVELRCDPISGHTALYWYRQSLGQGLEFLIYFQGNSAPDKSGLPSDRFSAERTGGSVSTLTIQRTQQEDSAVYLCASSPQPHNEQFFGPGTRLTVL.

This clonotype was seen ten or more times. The chain has TRBV12-3 or TRBV12-4 and TRBJ2-2; tentative D call: TRBD1 (6 bases). The CDR3 extends over 13 amino acids. V lost 6 bases, J lost 6 bases, and 11 bases lay in between. Here the CDR3 reads CASSRQVSGELFF. CDR3 DNA: TGTGCCAGCAGCAGACAGGTTTCCGGGGAGCTGTTTTTT.

This clonotype occurred many times. This chain links TRBV19 with TRBJ1-5; the match to TRBD1 covers 7 bases. The CDR3 loop spans 18 amino acids. Germline CDR1 and CDR2: LNHDA and SQIVND (reference sequence). V was pared by 8 bases and J by 4 bases, with 20 bases of the junction left unmatched. The CDR3 protein is CASQRGQGDDLGNQPQHF. For the CDR3, the DNA is TGTGCCAGTCAAAGGGGCCAGGGGGATGATTTGGGGAATCAGCCCCAGCATTTT. Drawing the rest from reference TRBV19 and TRBJ1-5, the complete variable domain is DGGITQSPKYLFRKEGQNVTLSCEQNLNHDAMYWYRQDPGQGLRLIYYSQIVNDFQKGDIAEGYSVSREKKESFPLTVTSAQKNPTAFYLCASQRGQGDDLGNQPQHFGDGTRLSIL.

Only a few counts were recorded for this clonotype. This chain joins TRBV20-1 and TRBJ2-3, with TRBD2 matching 9 bases. V lost 5 bases, J lost 3 bases, and 9 bases stayed unmatched. CDR3 length: 15 residues. The germline gives CDR1 DFQATT, CDR2 SNEGSKA (reference sequence). This chain's CDR3 is CSAAVVAGVTDTQYF. CDR3 sequence (DNA): TGCAGTGCTGCCGTGGTAGCGGGAGTGACAGATACGCAGTATTTT.

CDR3 nucleotides: TGTGCCAGCAGTTTAGGGTCAAGGAGGCAGGGCTTTTTGGAGACCCAGTACTTC. Amino acid sequence: CASSLGSRRQGFLETQYF. J is TRBJ2-5 and V is TRBV12-3 or TRBV12-4; D might be TRBD1 or TRBD2, each matching 5 bases. Between the trimmed V and J ends, which lost 1 base and 5 bases, there was a span of 23 bases. The CDR3 has 18 amino acids.

V usage is TRBV20-1 and J usage is TRBJ1-5, with 7 bases identical to TRBD1. The CDR3 runs to 13 residues. Germline-derived CDR1 and CDR2 are DFQATT and SNEGSKA (reference sequence). The V and J ends lost 7 bases and 7 bases, in that order; junction bases with no gene match: 10. CDR3 DNA: TGCAGTGTCGCCCCGGGACAGCGACAGCCCCAGCATTTT. Translated, it gives CSVAPGQRQPQHF.

This clonotype came up a few times. This CDR3 is CASNRWGDYNEQFF. The CDR3 bases are TGTGCCAGCAACCGGTGGGGCGACTACAATGAGCAGTTCTTC. The chain carries TRBV12-3 or TRBV12-4 and TRBJ2-1; TRBD1 might be the D (5 bases). The CDR3 covers 14 residues. V was clipped by 7 bases and J by 3 bases, with 13 bases between them.

This clonotype was seen at least ten times. The chain joins TRBV7-9 to TRBJ2-2; TRBD1 agrees at 9 bases. In germline, CDR1 is SEHNR, CDR2 FQNEAQ (reference sequence). The CDR3 has 14 amino acids. Trimming removed 6 bases from V and 1 base from J; junction bases left unmatched: 0. The CDR3 here is CASRGQGNTGELFF. In nucleotides, the CDR3 is TGTGCCAGCAGGGGACAGGGGAACACCGGGGAGCTGTTTTTT.

This clonotype turned up a few times. This chain links TRBV4-3 with TRBJ2-3; no clear D. The V gene lost 3 bases and the J gene lost 4 bases, with 8 bases spanning the gap. Germline loops: CDR1 LGHNA, CDR2 YSLEER. The CDR3 contains 13 residues. CDR3 nucleotides: TGCGCCAGCAGCCAGAGTCCCTCAGATACGCAGTATTTT. This translates into CASSQSPSDTQYF.

This clonotype was seen more than once but under ten times. The chain combines TRBV20-1 with TRBJ2-7; TRBD1 matches 10 bases. This CDR3 has 14 amino acids. V gave up 0 bases and J gave up 5 bases; unmatched junction bases: 4. CDR1 is DFQATT and CDR2 is SNEGSKA in the germline V gene (reference sequence). CDR3 region: CSARDPTGGDEQYF. CDR3 bases: TGCAGTGCTAGAGACCCGACAGGGGGCGACGAGCAGTACTTC.

In its sample, this clonotype was seen a few times. The chain links TRBV6-2 or TRBV6-3 to TRBJ2-1; D is unclear. Trimming removed 0 bases from V and 2 bases from J, with 8 bases in between. The CDR3 covers 15 residues. CDR1 is MNHEY, CDR2 SVGEGT, per germline. CDR3 in amino acids: CASSYSAGAYNEQFF. CDR3 coding DNA: TGTGCCAGCAGTTACTCGGCAGGAGCCTACAATGAGCAGTTCTTC.

This clonotype was found many times. The genes are TRBV4-3 and TRBJ2-1; D is possibly TRBD1 (5 bases). Germline V lookup: CDR1 LGHNA, CDR2 YSLEER. This CDR3 contains 17 residues. V was clipped by 4 bases and J by 0 bases, with 16 bases between them. In DNA, the CDR3 is TGCGCCAGCAGCCGAACACCCCAGGGAAGCTCCTACAATGAGCAGTTCTTC. Protein: CASSRTPQGSSYNEQFF.

Comment on this clonotype: The junction departs from germline at one end; a sequencing error may be responsible. The V gene is TRBV10-3, the J gene TRBJ2-3, with 8 positions matching TRBD1. CDR1 and CDR2 (germline): ENHRY, SYGVKD. This CDR3 has 16 amino acids. The CDR3 loop reads CAISRTGTGATETQYF. CDR3 bases: TGTGCCATCAGTAGGACAGGGACGGGGGCCACAGAGACGCAGTATTTT.

This clonotype was seen more than once but under ten times. This chain connects TRBV15 to TRBJ1-5; D gene ambiguous. Trimming removed 0 bases from V and 2 bases from J, with 8 bases in between. CDR3 length: 15 amino acids. Germline CDR1 and CDR2: LNHNV and YYDKDF (reference sequence). Here the CDR3 reads CATSRDLQGNQPQHF. Written as DNA, the CDR3 is TGTGCCACCAGCAGAGATCTTCAGGGCAATCAGCCCCAGCATTTT.

The chain employs TRBV14 and TRBJ2-1; possibly TRBD1 for D (6 bases). V shed 0 bases and J shed 8 bases, with 14 bases lying between them. Per germline, CDR1 SGHDN and CDR2 FVKESK. This CDR3 is built from 15 residues. CDR3 DNA: TGTGCCAGCAGCCAAGAATGGGGGCTCGGGGATGAGCAGTTCTTC. Amino acid sequence: CASSQEWGLGDEQFF. Complete variable domain (other parts from reference TRBV14 and TRBJ2-1): EAGVTQFPSHSVIEKGQTVTLRCDPISGHDNLYWYRRVMGKEIKFLLHFVKESKQDESGMPNNRFLAERTGGTYSTLKVQPAELEDSGVYFCASSQEWGLGDEQFFGPGTRLTVL.

This clonotype came up many times. The gene calls are TRBV21-1 and TRBJ2-7; TRBD1 is the table's D call and was not checked against the DNA. TRBV21-1 is deemed a pseudogene. This CDR3 has 14 residues. Written as DNA, the CDR3 is TGTGCCAGGACGCCCTGGGGCCAATCCTACGAGCAGTACTTC. Translated: CARTPWGQSYEQYF.

This clonotype was counted at least ten times. The chain carries TRBV2 and TRBJ2-5; tentative D call: TRBD1 (5 bases). Trimming cost V 6 bases and J 5 bases, with 16 bases left between them. Germline lookup yields CDR1 SNHLY and CDR2 FYNNEI. This CDR3 comprises 14 residues. This CDR3 reads CASSRVGSRETQYF. The CDR3 DNA is TGTGCCAGCAGCAGGGTGGGATCTCGGGAGACCCAGTACTTC.

The V and J genes are TRBV3-1 and TRBJ2-7, with 8 bases lining up with TRBD1. Trimming removed 6 bases from V and 1 base from J; junction bases left unmatched: 5. The CDR3 consists of 14 residues. Germline V gives CDR1 LGHDT, CDR2 YNNKEL (reference sequence). This CDR3 reads CASRRTGISYEQYF. The DNA for the CDR3 is TGTGCCAGCAGACGGACAGGGATTTCCTACGAGCAGTACTTC.

At least ten counts were recorded for this clonotype. V gene TRBV5-4 combines with J gene TRBJ2-2; TRBD1 matches at 9 bases. Germline V gives CDR1 SGHNT, CDR2 YYREEE (reference sequence). J was trimmed by 1 base and V by 4 bases; bases with no gene match: 5. This CDR3 has 16 residues. Written as DNA, the CDR3 is TGTGCCAGCAGCCCCGGACAGGGGAGGAACACCGGGGAGCTGTTTTTT. This translates into CASSPGQGRNTGELFF.

This clonotype was seen at least ten times. The chain uses TRBV24-1 and TRBJ2-2; D is possibly TRBD2 (5 bases). Per germline, CDR1 KGHDR and CDR2 SFDVKD. The CDR3 length is 13 residues. V was trimmed by 8 bases and J by 1 base, leaving 7 bases between them. CDR3: CATMDLNTGELFF. CDR3 DNA: TGTGCCACCATGGACTTGAACACCGGGGAGCTGTTTTTT.

This clonotype was observed a handful of times. V gene TRBV12-3 or TRBV12-4 combines with J gene TRBJ1-1; D is undetermined. This CDR3 region has 13 residues. Trimming pared 1 base from V and 7 bases from J, leaving 10 bases between. CDR3 residues: CASSLGAGYEAFF. CDR3 DNA: TGTGCCAGCAGTTTAGGGGCCGGTTATGAAGCTTTCTTT.

This clonotype was detected many times. The chain is built from TRBV20-1 and TRBJ2-5; D remains ambiguous. CDR3 length equals 14 residues. V lost 4 bases and J lost 6, with 18 bases in between. In germline, CDR1 is DFQATT, CDR2 SNEGSKA (reference sequence). CDR3: CSATLVGRVKTQYF. CDR3 bases: TGCAGTGCTACCCTAGTTGGTAGAGTAAAGACCCAGTACTTC.